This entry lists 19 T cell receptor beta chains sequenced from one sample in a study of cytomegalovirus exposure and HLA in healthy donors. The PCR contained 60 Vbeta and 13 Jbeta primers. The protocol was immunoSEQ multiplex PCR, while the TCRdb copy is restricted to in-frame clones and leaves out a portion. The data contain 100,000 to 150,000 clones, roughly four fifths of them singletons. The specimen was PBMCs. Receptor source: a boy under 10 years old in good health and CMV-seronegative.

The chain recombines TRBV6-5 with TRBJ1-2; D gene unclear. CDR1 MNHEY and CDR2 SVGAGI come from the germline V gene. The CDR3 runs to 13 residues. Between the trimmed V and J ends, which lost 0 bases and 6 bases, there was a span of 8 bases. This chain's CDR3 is CASSYSGLDGYTF. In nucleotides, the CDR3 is TGTGCCAGCAGTTACTCCGGACTGGATGGCTACACCTTC.

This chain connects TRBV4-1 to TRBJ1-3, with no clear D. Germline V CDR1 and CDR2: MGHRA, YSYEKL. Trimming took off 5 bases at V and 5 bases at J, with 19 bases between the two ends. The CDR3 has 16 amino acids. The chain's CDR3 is CASSSPARDPRNTIYF. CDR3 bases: TGCGCCAGCAGCTCCCCCGCCCGGGATCCTAGAAACACCATATATTTT.

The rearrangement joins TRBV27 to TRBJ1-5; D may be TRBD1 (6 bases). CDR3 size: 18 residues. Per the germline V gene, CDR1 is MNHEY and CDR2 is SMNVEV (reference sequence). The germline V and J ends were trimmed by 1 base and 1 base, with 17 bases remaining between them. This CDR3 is CASSLLGGDLISNQPQHF. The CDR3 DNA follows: TGTGCCAGCAGTTTATTAGGGGGGGATTTGATAAGCAATCAGCCCCAGCATTTT.

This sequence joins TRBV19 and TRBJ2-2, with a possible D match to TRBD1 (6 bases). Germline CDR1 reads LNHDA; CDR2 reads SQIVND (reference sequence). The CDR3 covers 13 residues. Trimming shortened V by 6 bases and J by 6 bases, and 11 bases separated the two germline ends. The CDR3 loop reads CASSPRGSGELFF. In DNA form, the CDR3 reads TGTGCCAGTAGCCCCAGGGGATCCGGGGAGCTGTTTTTT.

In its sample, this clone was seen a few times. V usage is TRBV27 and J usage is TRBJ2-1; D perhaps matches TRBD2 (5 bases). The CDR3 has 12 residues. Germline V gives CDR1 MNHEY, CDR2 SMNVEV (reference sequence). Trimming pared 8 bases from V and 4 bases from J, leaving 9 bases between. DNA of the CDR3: TGTGCCAGCGGGAGCGCGTACAATGAGCAGTTCTTC. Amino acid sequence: CASGSAYNEQFF.

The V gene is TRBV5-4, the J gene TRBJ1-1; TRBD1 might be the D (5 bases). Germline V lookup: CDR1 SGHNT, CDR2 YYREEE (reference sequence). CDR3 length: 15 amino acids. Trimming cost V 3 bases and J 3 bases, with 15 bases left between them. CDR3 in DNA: TGTGCCAGCAGCTGGGGCATAGGGAATGACACTGAAGCTTTCTTT. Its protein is CASSWGIGNDTEAFF.

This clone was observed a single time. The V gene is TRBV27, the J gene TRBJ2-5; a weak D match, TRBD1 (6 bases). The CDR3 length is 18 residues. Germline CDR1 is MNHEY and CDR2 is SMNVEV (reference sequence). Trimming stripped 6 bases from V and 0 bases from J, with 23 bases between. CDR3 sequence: CASRGRHHRAQYQETQYF. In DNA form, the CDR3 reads TGTGCCAGCAGGGGACGTCATCACAGGGCCCAATACCAAGAGACCCAGTACTTC.

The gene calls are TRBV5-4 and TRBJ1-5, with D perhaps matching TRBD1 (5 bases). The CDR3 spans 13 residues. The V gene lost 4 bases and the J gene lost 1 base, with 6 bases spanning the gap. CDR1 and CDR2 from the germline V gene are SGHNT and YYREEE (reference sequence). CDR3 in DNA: TGTGCCAGCAGCAGGGGAAGCAATCAGCCCCAGCATTTT. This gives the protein CASSRGSNQPQHF.

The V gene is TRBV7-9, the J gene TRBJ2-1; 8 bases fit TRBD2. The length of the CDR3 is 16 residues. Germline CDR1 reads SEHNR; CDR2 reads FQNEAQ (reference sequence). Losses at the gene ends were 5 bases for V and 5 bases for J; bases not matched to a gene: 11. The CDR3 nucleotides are TGTGCCAGCAGCCCGGGGGGGGAGGCCTTAAACAATGAGCAGTTCTTC. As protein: CASSPGGEALNNEQFF.

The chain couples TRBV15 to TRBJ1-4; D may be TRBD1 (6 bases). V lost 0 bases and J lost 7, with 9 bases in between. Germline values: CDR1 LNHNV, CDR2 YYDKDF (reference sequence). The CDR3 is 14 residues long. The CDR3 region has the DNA TGTGCCACCAGCAGAGACAGGGGCGGTGAAAAACTGTTTTTT. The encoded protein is CATSRDRGGEKLFF.

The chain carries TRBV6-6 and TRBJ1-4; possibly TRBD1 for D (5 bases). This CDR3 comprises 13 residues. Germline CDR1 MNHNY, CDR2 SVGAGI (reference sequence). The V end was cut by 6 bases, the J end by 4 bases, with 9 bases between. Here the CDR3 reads CASRAGGNEKLFF. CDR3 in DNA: TGTGCCAGCAGAGCGGGGGGTAATGAAAAACTGTTTTTT.

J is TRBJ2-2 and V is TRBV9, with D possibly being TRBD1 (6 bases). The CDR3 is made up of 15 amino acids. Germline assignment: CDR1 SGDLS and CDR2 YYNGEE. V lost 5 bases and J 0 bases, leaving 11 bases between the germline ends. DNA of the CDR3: TGTGCCAGCAGTGCGACAGGAGCGAACACCGGGGAGCTGTTTTTT. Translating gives CASSATGANTGELFF.

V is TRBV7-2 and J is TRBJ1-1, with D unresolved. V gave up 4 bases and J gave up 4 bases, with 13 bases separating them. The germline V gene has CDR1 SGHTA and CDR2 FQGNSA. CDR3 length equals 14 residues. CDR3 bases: TGTGCCAGCAGCTCATCCTTGGCGGGCACTGAAGCTTTCTTT. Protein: CASSSSLAGTEAFF.

In DNA form, the CDR3 reads TGTGCCAGCAGTGAAGGAGGACTAGCGGGCAATGAGCAGTTCTTC. Translating gives CASSEGGLAGNEQFF. V gene TRBV6-4 combines with J gene TRBJ2-1; 11 nucleotides match TRBD2. V was clipped by 3 bases and J by 6 bases; unmatched bases: 4. The CDR3 is 15 residues long. Germline CDR1 and CDR2: MRHNA and SNTAGT.

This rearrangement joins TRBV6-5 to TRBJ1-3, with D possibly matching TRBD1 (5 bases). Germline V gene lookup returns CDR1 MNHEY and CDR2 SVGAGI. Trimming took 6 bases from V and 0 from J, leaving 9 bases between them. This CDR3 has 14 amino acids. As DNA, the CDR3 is TGTGCCAGCAGCCGACAGAGCTCTGGAAACACCATATATTTT. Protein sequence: CASSRQSSGNTIYF.

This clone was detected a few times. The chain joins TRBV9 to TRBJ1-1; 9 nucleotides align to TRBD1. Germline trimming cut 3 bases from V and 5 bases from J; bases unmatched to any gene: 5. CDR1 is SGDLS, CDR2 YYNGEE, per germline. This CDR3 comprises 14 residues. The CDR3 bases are TGTGCCAGCAGCGCCCCGACAGGGGGGACTGAAGCTTTCTTT. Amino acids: CASSAPTGGTEAFF.

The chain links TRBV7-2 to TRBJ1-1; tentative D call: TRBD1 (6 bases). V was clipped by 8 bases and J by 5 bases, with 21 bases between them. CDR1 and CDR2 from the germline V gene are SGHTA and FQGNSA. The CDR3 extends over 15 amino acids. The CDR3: CASRRGGGRGTEAFF. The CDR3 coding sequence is TGTGCCAGCCGTCGGGGGGGCGGCAGGGGAACTGAAGCTTTCTTT.

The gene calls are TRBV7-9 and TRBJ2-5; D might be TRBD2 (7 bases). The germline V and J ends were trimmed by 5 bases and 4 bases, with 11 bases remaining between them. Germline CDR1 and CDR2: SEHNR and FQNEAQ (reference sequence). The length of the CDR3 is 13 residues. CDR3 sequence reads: CASSRGAVETQYF. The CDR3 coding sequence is TGTGCCAGCAGCCGGGGGGCGGTAGAGACCCAGTACTTC.

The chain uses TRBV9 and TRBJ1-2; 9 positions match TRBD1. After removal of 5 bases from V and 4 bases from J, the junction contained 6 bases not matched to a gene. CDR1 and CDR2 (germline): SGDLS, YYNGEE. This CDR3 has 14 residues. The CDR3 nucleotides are TGTGCCAGCAGGGGGACAGGGCTAGCCTATGGCTACACCTTC. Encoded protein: CASRGTGLAYGYTF.